These T cell receptor beta chains were read from a single sample in a study of blood T cell repertoires in COVID-19. Sequenced by immunoSEQ multiplex PCR; TCRdb stores in-frame clones only, minus some. This table has some 520,000 clones, 75% to 90% appearing once. Sequenced: peripheral blood. The receptors here all came from a young man with COVID-19, enrolled during active disease. CDR3s include the opening cysteine and the closing phenylalanine or tryptophan.

TRBV7-2	TRBJ2-1	CASSLVVRYNEQFF
TRBV11-2	TRBJ2-1	CASSLMASGSDQFF
TRBV27	TRBJ2-3	CASSYLPGQGEDTQYF
TRBV29-1	TRBJ1-1	CSAEPYGGRAEAFF
TRBV21-1	TRBJ1-1	CASSKGQGLTNTEAFF
TRBV4-1	TRBJ2-3	CASSQVLDSVRLAGGHTTQYF
TRBV5-1	TRBJ2-5	CASSLVYRAQETQYF
TRBV4-1	TRBJ1-5	CASSQGGGVNQPQHF
TRBV4-1	TRBJ1-2	CASSQTANYGYTF
TRBV7-9	TRBJ1-2	CASSSWAGQGASSNGYTF
TRBV28	TRBJ2-5	CASRTGVETQYF
TRBV2	TRBJ1-2	CASSEGVDYYGYTF
TRBV15	TRBJ2-3	CATSRDGSRARDTQYF
TRBV25-1	TRBJ2-1	CASSGGLPSSYNEQFF
TRBV7-3	TRBJ2-1	CASSSIRGEQFF
TRBV5-1	TRBJ2-7	CASSLLTSGGALDPQYEQYF
TRBV25-1	TRBJ1-5	CASSEFANQPQHF
TRBV30	TRBJ1-6	CAWSPQGADSPLHF
TRBV4-1	TRBJ2-7	CASSHRQGDYEQYF
TRBV27	TRBJ2-2	CASGTGKRRGELFF
TRBV7-3	TRBJ1-2	CASSSYDRGRDGYTF
TRBV6-5	TRBJ1-3	CASSYGTGLGNTIYF
TRBV20-1	TRBJ2-1	CSASLSNNEQFF
TRBV5-4	TRBJ2-3	CASRKAGGPTDTQYF
TRBV6-5	TRBJ1-6	CASSYTRQHHNSPLHF
TRBV10-2	TRBJ2-1	CASSLTGLNEQFF
TRBV5-5	TRBJ2-7	CASSLSIVDFRSYEQYF
TRBV12-3/TRBV12-4	TRBJ2-5	CASSLPEQETQYF
TRBV5-4	TRBJ2-7	CASSLSSQGPSYEQYF
TRBV3-1/TRBV3-2	TRBJ2-5	CASSPGTYQETQYF
TRBV6-5	TRBJ1-2	CASSIGQGNLGYTF
TRBV2	TRBJ1-6	CASSEVFPNSPLHF
TRBV7-3	TRBJ2-7	CASSPPQAKQYF
TRBV7-9	TRBJ2-1	CASSPPGARPYNEQFF
TRBV30	TRBJ2-6	CAWKLYSSGANVLTF